This T cell receptor beta chain derives from a study of T-cell reconstitution after alpha-beta-depleted transplantation in children. General study results and limits: Surviving recipient cells, namely T cells and thymic progenitors, were the source of high day-60 TCRbeta diversity in some patients. By one year post-transplant, T-cell counts and diversity largely arose from T cells that were newly produced. Reportedly, alpha-beta T cells present about two months post-transplant originated from several hundred expanded clones of graft origin.

The germline V and J ends were trimmed by 0 bases and 6 bases, with 12 bases remaining between them. The CDR3 totals 15 residues. CDR1 is SGDLS and CDR2 is YYNGEE in the germline V gene. This clonotype was counted ten times or more. What it binds is not known. The TCRbeta library was prepared with unique molecular identifiers. MiXCR was run by TCRdb on the PCR reads, yielding one entry per CDR3 protein. Among around 17,000 distinct CDR3 sequences, about 5% were seen once, and the ten largest hold over 6%. This specimen consisted of PBMCs, obtained before TCRalphabeta/CD19-depleted stem cell transplant. The chain employs TRBV9 and TRBJ2-2; D remains unclear. The sequence derives from a boy aged 10-17 years with acute lymphoblastic leukemia, due to receive a stem cell transplant. CDR3 in DNA: TGTGCCAGCAGCGTAGGCACTAATAAAGCCGGGGAGCTGTTTTTT. It specifies CASSVGTNKAGELFF.